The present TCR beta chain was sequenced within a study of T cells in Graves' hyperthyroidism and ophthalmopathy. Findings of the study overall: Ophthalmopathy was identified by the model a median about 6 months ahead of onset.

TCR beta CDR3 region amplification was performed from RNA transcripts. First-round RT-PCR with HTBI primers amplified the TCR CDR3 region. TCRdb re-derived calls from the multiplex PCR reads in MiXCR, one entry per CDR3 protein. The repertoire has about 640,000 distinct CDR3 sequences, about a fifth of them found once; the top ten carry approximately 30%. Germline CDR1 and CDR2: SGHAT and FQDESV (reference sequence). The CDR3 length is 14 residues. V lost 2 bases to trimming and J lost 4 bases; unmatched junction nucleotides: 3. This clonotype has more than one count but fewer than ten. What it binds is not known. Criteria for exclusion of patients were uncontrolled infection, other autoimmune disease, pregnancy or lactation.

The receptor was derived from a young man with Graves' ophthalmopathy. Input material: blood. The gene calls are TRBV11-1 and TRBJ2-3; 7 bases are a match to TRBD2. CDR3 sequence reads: CASSLLAASDTQYF. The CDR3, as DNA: TGTGCCAGCAGCTTACTAGCGGCATCAGATACGCAGTATTTT.